The 27 T cell receptor beta chains reported below all come from one sample, sequenced in a study of blood T cell repertoires in COVID-19. The repertoire was sequenced with immunoSEQ multiplex PCR; TCRdb's copy has only in-frame clones and lacks some. This sample has 65,000 to 90,000 clones; approximately 89% occur once, and the top ten carry 6% to 7.5%. Sequencing was carried out using peripheral blood. The origin of the receptors is an elderly woman with acute or convalescent COVID-19.

This clone showed up just once. The V and J genes are TRBV9 and TRBJ1-6; D perhaps matches TRBD1 (5 bases). V lost 3 bases, J lost 10 bases, and 14 bases lay in between. CDR1 is SGDLS, CDR2 YYNGEE, per germline. This CDR3 has 14 amino acids. CDR3 DNA: TGTGCCAGCAGCGCCAAGACAGACCGGTCACCCCTCCACTTT. Encoded protein: CASSAKTDRSPLHF.

The chain recombines TRBV19 with TRBJ1-2; a possible D gene is TRBD1 (5 bases). This CDR3 region has 16 residues. In germline, CDR1 is LNHDA, CDR2 SQIVND (reference sequence). V was shortened by 3 bases and J by 4 bases, with 18 bases between the two germline ends. The DNA of the CDR3 is TGTGCCAGTAGTATGGGGGGGAGGGAAGTGACCTATGGCTACACCTTC. It encodes CASSMGGREVTYGYTF. The full variable domain, rest sourced from reference TRBV19 and TRBJ1-2, is DGGITQSPKYLFRKEGQNVTLSCEQNLNHDAMYWYRQDPGQGLRLIYYSQIVNDFQKGDIAEGYSVSREKKESFPLTVTSAQKNPTAFYLCASSMGGREVTYGYTFGSGTRLTVV.

The chain is built from TRBV18 and TRBJ2-1; weak D call: TRBD2 (6 bases). The CDR3 runs 14 residues. Germline lookup yields CDR1 KGHSH and CDR2 LQKENI. V was shortened by 3 bases and J by 5 bases, with 11 bases between the two germline ends. This CDR3 reads CASSPRTMDNEQFF. In DNA form, the CDR3 reads TGTGCCAGCTCACCTCGGACTATGGACAATGAGCAGTTCTTC.

The gene calls are TRBV6-2 or TRBV6-3 and TRBJ2-1; the match to TRBD2 covers 7 bases. V gave up 4 bases and J gave up 7 bases; unmatched junction bases: 16. CDR1 MNHEY and CDR2 SVGEGT come from the germline V gene. The CDR3 covers 17 residues. The CDR3 sequence is CASSFAGVSPDINEQFF. Here the CDR3 DNA reads TGTGCCAGCAGTTTCGCGGGAGTCTCCCCAGACATTAATGAGCAGTTCTTC.

This clone came up once. The chain has TRBV19 and TRBJ2-7, with D perhaps matching TRBD1 (6 bases). The CDR3 contains 14 residues. Germline V gives CDR1 LNHDA, CDR2 SQIVND (reference sequence). The germline V and J ends were trimmed by 10 bases and 7 bases, with 23 bases remaining between them. CDR3 residues: CATSPGTSVREQYF. CDR3 nucleotide sequence: TGTGCCACCTCTCCCGGGACATCCGTACGAGAGCAGTACTTC. The full variable domain, rest sourced from reference TRBV19 and TRBJ2-7, is DGGITQSPKYLFRKEGQNVTLSCEQNLNHDAMYWYRQDPGQGLRLIYYSQIVNDFQKGDIAEGYSVSREKKESFPLTVTSAQKNPTAFYLCATSPGTSVREQYFGPGTRLTVT.

The V and J genes are TRBV18 and TRBJ1-1; the D gene is possibly TRBD1 (6 bases). Germline CDR1 reads KGHSH; CDR2 reads LQKENI. The CDR3 has 16 residues. V lost 3 bases and J 1 base, leaving 15 bases between the germline ends. The CDR3 DNA reads as TGTGCCAGCTCACCGGCCAGGGGTTGGGAGAACACTGAAGCTTTCTTT. Translating gives CASSPARGWENTEAFF.

DNA for the CDR3: TGTGCCAGCAGCCTCTTGCCCGGAGCGGGAGGAGAGACCCAGTACTTC. It is translated as CASSLLPGAGGETQYF. This chain joins TRBV7-3 and TRBJ2-5; TRBD2 aligns across 9 bases. V lost 5 bases and J lost 4; bases outside the gene matches: 11. Germline V gives CDR1 SGHTA, CDR2 FQGTGA. The CDR3 loop spans 16 amino acids.

This chain's CDR3 is CASSPGGAWRTDTQYF. The CDR3 nucleotides are TGTGCCAGCAGCCCAGGAGGGGCCTGGCGCACAGATACGCAGTATTTT. V gene TRBV5-5 combines with J gene TRBJ2-3; weak D call: TRBD2 (6 bases). V lost 4 bases to trimming and J lost 1 base, with 16 bases between them. The CDR3 consists of 16 residues. Per germline, CDR1 SGHKS and CDR2 YYEKEE (reference sequence).

The genes are TRBV5-1 and TRBJ2-3, with 11 nucleotides matching TRBD1. Per the germline V gene, CDR1 is SGHRS and CDR2 is YFSETQ. The CDR3 contains 16 residues. V lost 4 bases, J lost 3 bases, and 7 bases stayed unmatched. CDR3 nucleotides: TGCGCCAGCAGCAACGGACAGGGGGCAGGAACAGATACGCAGTATTTT. Translating gives CASSNGQGAGTDTQYF.

The chain has TRBV19 and TRBJ2-5; maybe TRBD1 (6 bases). The CDR3 is 17 amino acids. Germline V gives CDR1 LNHDA, CDR2 SQIVND (reference sequence). With 6 bases removed from V and 1 base from J, the gap between germline ends came to 21 bases. The CDR3 coding sequence is TGTGCCAGTAGCGCCGGGACATCCCATAGAGGCCAAGAGACCCAGTACTTC. This encodes CASSAGTSHRGQETQYF.

V is TRBV5-1 and J is TRBJ1-4; D remains unclear. The CDR3 consists of 13 residues. The V end lost 1 base, the J end lost 4 bases, and 5 bases lay between the germline ends. Germline V gene data show CDR1 as SGHRS and CDR2 as YFSETQ. The CDR3 DNA follows: TGCGCCAGCAGCTTGCCCCGTAATGAAAAACTGTTTTTT. Its protein is CASSLPRNEKLFF.

The chain couples TRBV6-5 to TRBJ2-7; 12 positions agree with TRBD2. Per germline, CDR1 MNHEY and CDR2 SVGAGI. The CDR3 is 16 amino acids. V shed 0 bases, J shed 3 bases, and the junction held 3 bases outside the gene matches. The CDR3 loop reads CASSYSSSGRVYEQYF. The CDR3 DNA sequence: TGTGCCAGCAGTTACTCGTCTAGCGGGAGGGTCTACGAGCAGTACTTC.

The chain has TRBV20-1 and TRBJ2-7, with TRBD2 matching over 8 bases. Germline V gene sequence: CDR1 DFQATT, CDR2 SNEGSKA (reference sequence). Losses at the gene ends were 3 bases for V and 2 bases for J; bases not matched to a gene: 6. CDR3 size: 14 residues. CDR3 loop: CSASFLAGTYEQYF. The CDR3, as DNA: TGCAGTGCTAGTTTTTTAGCGGGAACCTACGAGCAGTACTTC.

This clone is a singleton in its sample. This chain uses TRBV2 with TRBJ2-3; 10 nucleotides agree with TRBD1. Trimming at V came to 6 bases and at J to 4 bases, leaving 1 base not matched to a gene. The germline gives CDR1 SNHLY, CDR2 FYNNEI. The CDR3 has 13 amino acids. The CDR3 is CASRGQGSDTQYF. As DNA, the CDR3 is TGTGCCAGCAGGGGACAGGGGTCAGATACGCAGTATTTT.

In DNA form, the CDR3 reads TGTGCCAGCAGCCAAGAAACAGACACCGGGGAGCTGTTTTTT. This gives the protein CASSQETDTGELFF. This chain connects TRBV4-2 to TRBJ2-2; D gene uncertain. There are 14 residues in the CDR3. Germline V gene data show CDR1 as LGHNA and CDR2 as YNFKEQ. V dropped 0 bases and J dropped 3 bases, with 5 bases sitting between them.

The chain joins TRBV7-3 to TRBJ2-1; D is ambiguous. The CDR3 is made up of 12 amino acids. CDR1 is SGHTA and CDR2 is FQGTGA in the germline V gene. Trimming removed 3 bases at V and 3 bases at J, with 3 bases between. DNA of the CDR3: TGTGCCAGCAGCTTCAACTACAATGAGCAGTTCTTC. Its translation: CASSFNYNEQFF.

The chain recombines TRBV19 with TRBJ1-5, with a tentative D call TRBD1 (6 bases). This CDR3 comprises 15 residues. Trimming shortened V by 3 bases and J by 2 bases, and 11 bases separated the two germline ends. The germline V gene encodes CDR1 LNHDA and CDR2 SQIVND (reference sequence). The CDR3 spells CASSMSGVGNQPQHF. In DNA, the CDR3 is TGTGCCAGTAGTATGTCAGGGGTAGGCAATCAGCCCCAGCATTTT.

In its sample, this clone was seen once. The rearrangement joins TRBV7-3 to TRBJ1-5; D perhaps matches TRBD1 (6 bases). There are 13 residues in the CDR3. Trimming took 2 bases from V and 6 from J, leaving 8 bases between them. The V gene's germline CDR1 is SGHTA and CDR2 FQGTGA. The CDR3 DNA is TGTGCCAGCAGCTTACAAGGGGGTCAGCCCCAGCATTTT. Amino acid sequence: CASSLQGGQPQHF.

The rearrangement links TRBV19 to TRBJ2-2, with a weak D call TRBD1 (7 bases). Trimming took 11 bases from V and 6 from J, leaving 10 bases between them. CDR1 and CDR2 from the germline V gene are LNHDA and SQIVND (reference sequence). CDR3 length equals 11 residues. The CDR3 loop reads CAGGGPGELFF. The CDR3, as DNA: TGTGCCGGAGGGGGCCCCGGGGAGCTGTTTTTT.

The chain has TRBV5-1 and TRBJ1-3; D unclear. V was trimmed by 5 bases and J by 2 bases, leaving 14 bases between them. Germline assignment: CDR1 SGHRS and CDR2 YFSETQ. The CDR3 totals 15 residues. Written as DNA, the CDR3 is TGCGCCAGCAGGAATCCCGGGGAGCCTGGAAACACCATATATTTT. Protein: CASRNPGEPGNTIYF.

This chain joins TRBV6-5 and TRBJ2-1, with 8 bases matching TRBD2. The junction had 8 bases not matched to a gene; V was cut back by 4 bases and J by 6 bases. The CDR3 contains 15 residues. Germline CDR1 MNHEY, CDR2 SVGAGI. The CDR3 DNA reads TGTGCCAGCAGTTTAACGGGGGGGGCCGGCAATGAGCAGTTCTTC. Amino acids: CASSLTGGAGNEQFF.

Remarks on this clone: One junction end disagrees with the germline gene, perhaps due to a read error. The chain links TRBV14 to TRBJ2-3, with D maybe TRBD2 (5 bases). The CDR3 covers 15 residues. Germline V gene lookup returns CDR1 SGHDN and CDR2 FVKESK. DNA of the CDR3: TGTGCCAGCAGCCAAGAGGTGGGAGAGGGAGATGCGCAGTATTTT. It yields the protein CASSQEVGEGDAQYF.

The chain links TRBV4-1 to TRBJ2-1; tentative D call: TRBD2 (6 bases). CDR3 length equals 15 residues. The V end lost 3 bases, the J end lost 3 bases, and 12 bases lay between the germline ends. CDR1 MGHRA and CDR2 YSYEKL come from the germline V gene. CDR3 nucleotides: TGCGCCAGCAGCCAGGGGGACTTATTCTACAATGAGCAGTTCTTC. Residues: CASSQGDLFYNEQFF.

The chain has TRBV5-1 and TRBJ2-7; 12 bases align to TRBD2. Germline values: CDR1 SGHRS, CDR2 YFSETQ. Trimming cost V 0 bases and J 7 bases; bases outside gene matches: 5. This CDR3 is 15 amino acids long. In DNA, the CDR3 is TGCGCCAGCAGCTTGGGCCCGCTAGCGGGAGGGGAGCAGTACTTC. Protein: CASSLGPLAGGEQYF.

The J gene is TRBJ1-2, the V gene TRBV5-1, with 12 bases fitting TRBD1. This CDR3 has 15 amino acids. Germline loops: CDR1 SGHRS, CDR2 YFSETQ. With 4 bases clipped from V and 8 bases from J, the junction kept 9 bases outside the gene matches. The CDR3 sequence is CASSVVGQGASGYTF. The CDR3 nucleotides read TGCGCCAGCAGCGTGGTGGGACAGGGGGCGAGCGGCTACACCTTC.

This clone was seen only a few times. The chain combines TRBV29-1 with TRBJ2-3, with D maybe TRBD1 (6 bases). CDR3 length: 13 residues. The germline V and J ends were trimmed by 4 bases and 0 bases, with 8 bases remaining between them. Germline V gene sequence: CDR1 SQVTM, CDR2 ANQGSEA. The CDR3: CSVGQGSTDTQYF. The CDR3, as DNA: TGCAGCGTTGGCCAGGGGAGCACAGATACGCAGTATTTT.

The chain uses TRBV5-8 and TRBJ2-2; D perhaps matches TRBD2 (6 bases). Trimming removed 4 bases at V and 6 bases at J, with 19 bases between. CDR1 is SGHTS and CDR2 is YDEGEE in the germline V gene. The CDR3 has 16 amino acids. Here the CDR3 reads CASSRRRDSTPGELFF. CDR3 DNA: TGTGCCAGCAGCCGCCGCCGGGACTCAACCCCCGGGGAGCTGTTTTTT.